These T cell receptor beta chains were read from a single sample in a study of cytomegalovirus exposure and HLA in healthy donors. This table comes from immunoSEQ multiplex PCR, and its TCRdb copy is limited to in-frame clones, with some not included. The sample consists of roughly 260,000 clones, approximately 85% of them appearing once. Sequencing used PBMCs. The receptor source for this set is a woman between 40 and 55 years old in good health and CMV-seropositive. CDR3s include the opening cysteine and the closing phenylalanine or tryptophan.

CDR3 length: 13
V gene: TRBV27
J gene: TRBJ2-7
CDR3 protein: CASNQGVRGEQYF

CDR3 length: 14
V gene: TRBV11-3
J gene: TRBJ2-2
CDR3 protein: CASSFRGNTGELFF

CDR3 length: 14
V gene: TRBV19
J gene: TRBJ2-7
CDR3 protein: CASSTGLGSYEQYF

CDR3 length: 15
V gene: TRBV6-1
J gene: TRBJ2-7
CDR3 protein: CASSGPQSGAYEQYF

CDR3 length: 13
V gene: TRBV5-1
J gene: TRBJ2-1
CDR3 protein: CASSLGSNNEQFF

CDR3 length: 16
V gene: TRBV7-8
J gene: TRBJ2-1
CDR3 protein: CASSFRLAGVGNEQFF

CDR3 length: 15
V gene: TRBV11-3
J gene: TRBJ2-5
CDR3 protein: CASSLDGGVRETQYF

CDR3 length: 14
V gene: TRBV5-1
J gene: TRBJ2-5
CDR3 protein: CASSGTGERETQYF

CDR3 length: 15
V gene: TRBV2
J gene: TRBJ2-1
CDR3 protein: CASSPGGAEYNEQFF

CDR3 length: 13
V gene: TRBV28
J gene: TRBJ2-1
CDR3 protein: CASRNGPRGEQFF

CDR3 length: 13
V gene: TRBV29-1
J gene: TRBJ1-4
CDR3 protein: CSTLTGDNEKLFF

CDR3 length: 13
V gene: TRBV18
J gene: TRBJ1-2
CDR3 protein: CASSGGLDYGYTF

CDR3 length: 14
V gene: TRBV30
J gene: TRBJ2-5
CDR3 protein: CAWSVRLGGETQYF

CDR3 length: 16
V gene: TRBV27
J gene: TRBJ2-7
CDR3 protein: CASSVPSGRVSYEQYF

CDR3 length: 19
V gene: TRBV7-9
J gene: TRBJ1-5
CDR3 protein: CASSTGGSGVGYSNQPQHF

CDR3 length: 13
V gene: TRBV30
J gene: TRBJ2-1
CDR3 protein: CAWNQGGYNEQFF

CDR3 length: 17
V gene: TRBV7-3
J gene: TRBJ2-1
CDR3 protein: CASSLNALGLPYNEQFF

CDR3 length: 11
V gene: TRBV28
J gene: TRBJ1-1
CDR3 protein: CASSLLSEAFF

CDR3 length: 16
V gene: TRBV7-2
J gene: TRBJ2-3
CDR3 protein: CASSLDGRTLPDTQYF

CDR3 length: 13
V gene: TRBV25-1
J gene: TRBJ2-3
CDR3 protein: CASSEYGHITQYF

CDR3 length: 15
V gene: TRBV2
J gene: TRBJ2-7
CDR3 protein: CASRRLRDSSYEQYF

CDR3 length: 14
V gene: TRBV7-7
J gene: TRBJ2-5
CDR3 protein: CASSLGGGSETQYF

CDR3 length: 13
V gene: TRBV30
J gene: TRBJ2-5
CDR3 protein: CAWSVNSIETQYF

CDR3 length: 12
V gene: TRBV5-3
J gene: TRBJ2-1
CDR3 protein: CARSLGEVEQFF

CDR3 length: 14
V gene: TRBV28
J gene: TRBJ1-4
CDR3 protein: CATNRGGSQEKLFF

CDR3 length: 15
V gene: TRBV4-3
J gene: TRBJ1-2
CDR3 protein: CASSQENSGGYGYTF

CDR3 length: 13
V gene: TRBV6-5
J gene: TRBJ2-7
CDR3 protein: CASSTGEVYEQYF

CDR3 length: 16
V gene: TRBV19
J gene: TRBJ2-7
CDR3 protein: CASSIWAAETSDEQYF

CDR3 length: 14
V gene: TRBV13
J gene: TRBJ2-1
CDR3 protein: CASSLGRDSNEQFF

CDR3 length: 14
V gene: TRBV11-3
J gene: TRBJ2-3
CDR3 protein: CASSLEASGTSQYF

CDR3 length: 11
V gene: TRBV30
J gene: TRBJ1-3
CDR3 protein: CASGTGNTIYF

CDR3 length: 17
V gene: TRBV21-1
J gene: TRBJ1-2
CDR3 protein: CASSKEAPGTGCYGYTF

CDR3 length: 13
V gene: TRBV29-1
J gene: TRBJ2-3
CDR3 protein: CSVDDYTGYTQYF

CDR3 length: 13
V gene: TRBV6-5
J gene: TRBJ2-7
CDR3 protein: CASMRTEAYEQYF

CDR3 length: 12
V gene: TRBV28
J gene: TRBJ1-2
CDR3 protein: CASSYRYYGYTF

CDR3 length: 15
V gene: TRBV10-3
J gene: TRBJ1-2
CDR3 protein: CAISEDRGGSYGYTF

CDR3 length: 15
V gene: TRBV19
J gene: TRBJ2-5
CDR3 protein: CASSIVTGSGQTQYF

CDR3 length: 14
V gene: TRBV4-1
J gene: TRBJ2-7
CDR3 protein: CASSPGVSSYEQYF

CDR3 length: 16
V gene: TRBV28
J gene: TRBJ2-3
CDR3 protein: CASSFSGAGITDTQYF

CDR3 length: 13
V gene: TRBV28
J gene: TRBJ1-1
CDR3 protein: CASSRDRGGEAFF

CDR3 length: 15
V gene: TRBV7-2
J gene: TRBJ2-3
CDR3 protein: CASSLQQGGTDTQYF

CDR3 length: 15
V gene: TRBV28
J gene: TRBJ2-1
CDR3 protein: CASSLLSGTYNEQFF

CDR3 length: 13
V gene: TRBV27
J gene: TRBJ1-5
CDR3 protein: CASQTGRNQPQHF

CDR3 length: 15
V gene: TRBV28
J gene: TRBJ1-6
CDR3 protein: CASETGSSYNSPLHF

CDR3 length: 17
V gene: TRBV4-3
J gene: TRBJ2-1
CDR3 protein: CASSQDASASSYNEQFF

CDR3 length: 14
V gene: TRBV27
J gene: TRBJ2-7
CDR3 protein: CASSYSGTAREQYF

CDR3 length: 16
V gene: TRBV27
J gene: TRBJ2-4
CDR3 protein: CASSRSVGAAKNIQYF

CDR3 length: 14
V gene: TRBV5-1
J gene: TRBJ2-6
CDR3 protein: CASSLATGANVLTF

CDR3 length: 16
V gene: TRBV19
J gene: TRBJ2-5
CDR3 protein: CASSIGGQLVRETQYF

CDR3 length: 13
V gene: TRBV27
J gene: TRBJ2-5
CDR3 protein: CASSKGPLKTQYF

CDR3 length: 15
V gene: TRBV7-3
J gene: TRBJ2-1
CDR3 protein: CASSLIRGSGYEQFF

CDR3 length: 15
V gene: TRBV7-2
J gene: TRBJ1-1
CDR3 protein: CASSLGGGMNTEAFF

CDR3 length: 15
V gene: TRBV2
J gene: TRBJ2-1
CDR3 protein: CASSEGGAGGYEQFF

CDR3 length: 18
V gene: TRBV28
J gene: TRBJ2-3
CDR3 protein: CASQPAGGPNGHTDTQYF

CDR3 length: 15
V gene: TRBV9
J gene: TRBJ2-5
CDR3 protein: CASAVWGRQGETQYF

CDR3 length: 15
V gene: TRBV7-2
J gene: TRBJ1-6
CDR3 protein: CASSFMGQGNSPLHF

CDR3 length: 14
V gene: TRBV11-3
J gene: TRBJ2-7
CDR3 protein: CASGFLRDSNEQYF